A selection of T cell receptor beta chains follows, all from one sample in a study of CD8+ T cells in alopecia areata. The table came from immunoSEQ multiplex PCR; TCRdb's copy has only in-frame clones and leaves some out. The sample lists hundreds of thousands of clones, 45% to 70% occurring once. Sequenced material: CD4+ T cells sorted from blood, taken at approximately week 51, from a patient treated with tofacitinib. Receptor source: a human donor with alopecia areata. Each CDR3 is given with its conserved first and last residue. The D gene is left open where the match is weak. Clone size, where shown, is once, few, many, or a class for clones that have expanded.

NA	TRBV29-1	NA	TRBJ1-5	CSVTVSNQPQHF	TGCAGCGTGACAGTTAGCAATCAGCCCCAGCATTTT
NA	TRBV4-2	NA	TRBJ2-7	CASSQDPGARYEQYF	TGTGCCAGCAGCCAAGACCCGGGGGCGAGGTACGAGCAGTACTTC
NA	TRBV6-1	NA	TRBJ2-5	CASSERGTQETQYF	TGTGCCAGCAGTGAAAGGGGCACCCAAGAGACCCAGTACTTC
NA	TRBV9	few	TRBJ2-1	CASSVGHRAVNEQFF	TGTGCCAGCAGCGTGGGACACCGCGCGGTCAATGAGCAGTTCTTC
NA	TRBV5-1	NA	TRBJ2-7	CASSFPGRTYEQYF	TGCGCCAGCAGCTTTCCCGGACGGACCTACGAGCAGTACTTC
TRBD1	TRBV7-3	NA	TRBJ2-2	CASSNLQGTGELFF	TGTGCCAGCAGCAATTTACAGGGGACCGGGGAGCTGTTTTTT
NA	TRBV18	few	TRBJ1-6	CASSPTRDYNSPLHF	TGTGCCAGCTCACCGACCAGGGACTATAATTCACCCCTCCACTTT
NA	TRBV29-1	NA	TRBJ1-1	CSVVSAMNTEAFF	TGCAGCGTTGTATCGGCCATGAACACTGAAGCTTTCTTT
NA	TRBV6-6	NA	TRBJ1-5	CASRDQEGNQPQHF	TGTGCCAGCAGAGACCAGGAGGGCAATCAGCCCCAGCATTTT
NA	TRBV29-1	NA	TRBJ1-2	CSVGAVNYGYTF	TGCAGCGTCGGGGCGGTTAACTATGGCTACACCTTC
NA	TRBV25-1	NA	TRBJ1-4	CASSESRHFNEKLFF	TGTGCCAGCAGTGAATCCCGACATTTTAATGAAAAACTGTTTTTT
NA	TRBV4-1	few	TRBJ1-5	CASSQVLGQPQHF	TGCGCCAGCAGCCAAGTTCTGGGTCAGCCCCAGCATTTT
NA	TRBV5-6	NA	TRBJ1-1	CASSSWENTEAFF	TGTGCCAGCAGCTCTTGGGAGAACACTGAAGCTTTCTTT
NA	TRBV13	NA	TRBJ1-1	CASSFSRASTEAFF	TGTGCCAGCAGCTTTAGTCGGGCCTCCACTGAAGCTTTCTTT
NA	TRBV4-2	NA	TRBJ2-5	CASSQDRTLPGETQYF	TGTGCCAGCAGCCAAGATCGGACCCTTCCAGGAGAGACCCAGTACTTC
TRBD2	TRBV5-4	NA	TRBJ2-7	CASSSLAGGYGEQYF	TGTGCCAGCAGCTCTCTAGCGGGGGGTTATGGCGAGCAGTACTTC
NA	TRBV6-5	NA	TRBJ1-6	CASSYNSGLLSPLHF	TGTGCCAGCAGTTACAACTCCGGGCTCCTTTCACCCCTCCACTTT
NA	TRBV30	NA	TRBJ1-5	CAWSGGQPQHF	TGTGCCTGGAGTGGGGGTCAGCCCCAGCATTTT
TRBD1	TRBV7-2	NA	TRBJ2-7	CASSRQGYEQYF	TGTGCCAGCAGCCGACAGGGCTACGAGCAGTACTTC
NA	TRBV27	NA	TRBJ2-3	CASGFWGDSADTQYF	TGTGCCAGCGGCTTTTGGGGGGATTCTGCAGATACGCAGTATTTT
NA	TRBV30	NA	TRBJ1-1	CAWQRENTEAFF	TGTGCCTGGCAGCGGGAGAACACTGAAGCTTTCTTT
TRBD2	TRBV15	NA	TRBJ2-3	CATSRGTSGVTDTQYF	TGTGCCACCAGCAGAGGGACTAGCGGGGTTACAGATACGCAGTATTTT
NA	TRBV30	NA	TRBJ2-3	CAWSVRPRAQYF	TGTGCCTGGAGTGTACGGCCCAGGGCGCAGTATTTT
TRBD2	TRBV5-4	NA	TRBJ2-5	CASSSGSGGGTQETQYF	TGTGCCAGCAGCTCCGGTAGCGGGGGAGGGACCCAAGAGACCCAGTACTTC
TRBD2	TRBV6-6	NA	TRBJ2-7	CASSRRGGTTYEQYF	TGTGCCAGCAGCCGGCGGGGGGGGACGACCTACGAGCAGTACTTC
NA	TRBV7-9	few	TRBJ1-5	CASSSEGVRNQPQHF	TGTGCCAGCAGTTCAGAAGGGGTTCGCAATCAGCCCCAGCATTTT
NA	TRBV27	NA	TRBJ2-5	CASSSLPGGANQETQYF	TGTGCCAGCAGTTCCCTCCCGGGGGGCGCCAACCAAGAGACCCAGTACTTC
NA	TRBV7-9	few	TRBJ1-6	CASSPQANSPLHF	TGTGCCAGCAGCCCCCAAGCTAATTCACCCCTCCACTTT
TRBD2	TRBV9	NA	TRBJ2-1	CASSAGLAIDEQFF	TGTGCCAGCAGCGCGGGACTAGCGATCGATGAGCAGTTCTTC
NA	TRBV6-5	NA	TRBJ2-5	CASSPGRVRETQYF	TGTGCCAGCAGTCCCGGACGAGTGAGGGAGACCCAGTACTTC
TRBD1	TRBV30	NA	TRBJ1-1	CAWSVQGVSEAFF	TGTGCCTGGAGTGTACAGGGGGTATCTGAAGCTTTCTTT
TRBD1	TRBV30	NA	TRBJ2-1	CAWSGGTGSYNEQFF	TGTGCCTGGAGTGGTGGGACAGGGTCCTACAATGAGCAGTTCTTC
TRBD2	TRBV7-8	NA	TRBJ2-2	CASSSLERGGELFF	TGTGCCAGCAGCTCCTTGGAGCGGGGCGGGGAGCTGTTTTTT
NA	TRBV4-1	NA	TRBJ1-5	CASSHRLLSRQPQHF	TGCGCCAGCAGCCACCGCCTACTAAGCAGACAGCCCCAGCATTTT
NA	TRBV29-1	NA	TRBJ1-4	CSPEGGELFF	TGCAGCCCCGAGGGGGGGGAACTGTTTTTT
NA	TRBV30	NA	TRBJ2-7	CAWSVGLVSNF	TGTGCCTGGAGTGTAGGTTTGGTCTCCAACTTC
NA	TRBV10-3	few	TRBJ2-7	CAISEGRDYEQYF	TGTGCCATCAGTGAGGGCAGAGACTACGAGCAGTACTTC
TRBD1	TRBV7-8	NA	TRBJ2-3	CASSSQGVGDTQYF	TGTGCCAGCAGCTCCCAGGGGGTCGGGGATACGCAGTATTTT
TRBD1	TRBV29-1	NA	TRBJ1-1	CSVEGRQGARTEAFF	TGCAGCGTTGAAGGGAGACAGGGGGCGCGAACTGAAGCTTTCTTT
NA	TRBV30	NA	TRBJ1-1	CAWSHRFEAFF	TGTGCCTGGAGTCACAGGTTTGAAGCTTTCTTT
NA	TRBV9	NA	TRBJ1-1	CASSTQGNTEAFF	TGTGCCAGCAGCACCCAGGGGAACACTGAAGCTTTCTTT
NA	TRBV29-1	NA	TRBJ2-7	CSVEGIPYEQYF	TGCAGCGTTGAGGGAATCCCCTACGAGCAGTACTTC
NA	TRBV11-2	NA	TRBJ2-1	CASSLTPERLEQFF	TGTGCCAGCAGCCTGACTCCGGAGCGTCTTGAGCAGTTCTTC
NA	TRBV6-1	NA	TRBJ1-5	CASSERSGNQPQHF	TGTGCCAGCAGTGAGAGGTCGGGCAATCAGCCCCAGCATTTT
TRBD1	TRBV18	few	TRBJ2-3	CASSPLGQGEDTQYF	TGTGCCAGCTCACCACTAGGACAGGGTGAGGATACGCAGTATTTT
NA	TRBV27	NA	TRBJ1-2	CASSIGGRDGYTF	TGTGCCAGCAGCATTGGGGGGCGTGATGGCTACACCTTC
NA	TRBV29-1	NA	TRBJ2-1	CSVAHINEQFF	TGCAGCGTTGCACACATCAATGAGCAGTTCTTC
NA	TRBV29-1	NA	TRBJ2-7	CSVATLGIYEQYF	TGCAGCGTTGCAACACTAGGAATCTACGAGCAGTACTTC
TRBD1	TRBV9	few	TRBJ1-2	CASSVALAGRGDNGYTF	TGTGCCAGCAGCGTAGCCCTAGCCGGCAGGGGGGATAATGGCTACACCTTC
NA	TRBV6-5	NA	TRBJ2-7	CASSYDGQNEQYF	TGTGCCAGCAGTTACGATGGACAGAACGAGCAGTACTTC
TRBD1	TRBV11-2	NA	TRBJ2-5	CASSLLTGQETQYF	TGTGCCAGCAGCCTCCTGACAGGGCAAGAGACCCAGTACTTC
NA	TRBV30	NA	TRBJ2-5	CAWSVRSPETQYF	TGTGCCTGGAGTGTACGATCGCCAGAGACCCAGTACTTC
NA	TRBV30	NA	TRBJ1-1	CAWSLTGRTEAFF	TGTGCCTGGAGTCTGACCGGGAGGACTGAAGCTTTCTTT
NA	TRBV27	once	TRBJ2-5	CASSSRRQETQYF	TGTGCCAGCAGTTCCCGACGGCAAGAGACCCAGTACTTC
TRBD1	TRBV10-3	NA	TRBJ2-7	CAISGRDRGLFEQYF	TGTGCCATCAGTGGCCGGGACAGGGGGCTTTTCGAGCAGTACTTC
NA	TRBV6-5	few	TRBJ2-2	CASRPGTLNTGELFF	TGTGCCAGCAGGCCCGGGACACTGAACACCGGGGAGCTGTTTTTT